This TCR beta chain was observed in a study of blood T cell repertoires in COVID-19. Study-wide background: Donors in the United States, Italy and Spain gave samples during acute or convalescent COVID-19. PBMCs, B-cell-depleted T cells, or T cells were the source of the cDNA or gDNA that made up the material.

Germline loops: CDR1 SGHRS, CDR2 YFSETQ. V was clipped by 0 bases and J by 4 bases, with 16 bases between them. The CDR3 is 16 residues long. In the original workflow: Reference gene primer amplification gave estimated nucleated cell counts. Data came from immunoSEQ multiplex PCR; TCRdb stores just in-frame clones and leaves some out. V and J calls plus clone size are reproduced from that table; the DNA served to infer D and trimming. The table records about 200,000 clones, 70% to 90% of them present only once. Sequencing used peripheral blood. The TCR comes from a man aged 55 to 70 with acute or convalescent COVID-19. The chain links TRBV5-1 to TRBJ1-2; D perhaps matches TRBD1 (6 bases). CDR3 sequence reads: CASSLAPGEVLYGYTF. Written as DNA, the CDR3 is TGCGCCAGCAGCTTGGCGCCAGGGGAAGTGCTCTATGGCTACACCTTC.